The source of this T cell receptor beta chain is a study of OX40 agonist ivuxolimab in advanced cancers. As for the study in general: Eligibility admitted prior anti-PD-1, anti-PD-L1 or anti-CTLA-4 therapy; 35% to 40% had some. Overall study findings and caveats: Some nonresponders also had low normalized T-cell clonal expansion. No antigen was identified for the clonally expanded peripheral T cells. Doses of 0.1 to 3.0 mg/kg were accompanied by clonal expansion of CD4+ and CD8+ blood T cells by week 6.

Of note for this clone: Its matching antigen is unknown.

The CDR3 is 17 residues long. The J segment lost 4 bases and the V segment lost 0 bases, leaving 10 bases of the junction unmatched. CDR1 is LGHNA, CDR2 YNFKEQ, per germline. Data came from immunoSEQ multiplex PCR; TCRdb stores just in-frame clones and leaves some out. Of some 61,000 clones in the sample, 60% to 80% were seen once. This clonotype was sampled from an adult with an advanced solid tumor such as melanoma, head and neck, liver or kidney cancer. V is TRBV4-2 and J is TRBJ2-5, with 8 bases that match TRBD2. The sequenced sample was CD4+ or CD8+ T cells sorted from blood, obtained in a trial of the OX40 agonist ivuxolimab. This CDR3 is CASSQEGPSGFGETQYF. The CDR3 nucleotides are TGTGCCAGCAGCCAAGAGGGGCCTAGCGGGTTTGGAGAGACCCAGTACTTC.